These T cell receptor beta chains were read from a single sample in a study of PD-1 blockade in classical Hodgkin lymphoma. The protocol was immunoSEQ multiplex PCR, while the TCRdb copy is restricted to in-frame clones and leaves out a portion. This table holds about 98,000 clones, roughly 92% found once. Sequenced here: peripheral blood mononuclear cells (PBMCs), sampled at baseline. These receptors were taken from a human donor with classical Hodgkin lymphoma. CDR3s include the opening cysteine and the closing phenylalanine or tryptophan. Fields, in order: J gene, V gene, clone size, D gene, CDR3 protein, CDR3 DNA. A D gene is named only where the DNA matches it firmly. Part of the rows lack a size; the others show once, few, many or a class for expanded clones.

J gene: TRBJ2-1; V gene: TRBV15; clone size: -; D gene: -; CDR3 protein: CATSREVVTLNEQFF; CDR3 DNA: TGTGCCACCAGCAGAGAAGTAGTGACCCTCAATGAGCAGTTCTTC
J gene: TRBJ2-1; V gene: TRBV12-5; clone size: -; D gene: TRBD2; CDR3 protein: CASGLDTTSAVYNEQFF; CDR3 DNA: TGTGCTAGTGGTTTGGACACAACTAGCGCCGTCTACAATGAGCAGTTCTTC
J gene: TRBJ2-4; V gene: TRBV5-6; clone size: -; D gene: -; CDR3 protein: CASSLRGRDIQYF; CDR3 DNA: TGTGCCAGCAGCTTAAGGGGGAGGGACATTCAGTACTTC
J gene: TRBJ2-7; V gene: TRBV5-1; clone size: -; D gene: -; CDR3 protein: CASSLLTSYEQYF; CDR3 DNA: TGCGCCAGCAGCTTGTTGACATCCTACGAGCAGTACTTC
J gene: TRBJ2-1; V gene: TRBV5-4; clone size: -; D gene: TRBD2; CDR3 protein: CASSSTSDSYNEQFF; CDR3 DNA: TGTGCCAGCAGCTCTACTAGCGACTCCTACAATGAGCAGTTCTTC
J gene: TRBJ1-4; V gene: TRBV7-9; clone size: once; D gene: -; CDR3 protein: CASSPDASEKLFF; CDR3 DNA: TGTGCCAGCAGCCCTGACGCGTCTGAAAAACTGTTTTTT
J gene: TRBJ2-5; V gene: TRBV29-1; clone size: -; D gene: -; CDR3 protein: CSVDPFQETQYF; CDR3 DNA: TGCAGCGTTGATCCATTCCAAGAGACCCAGTACTTC
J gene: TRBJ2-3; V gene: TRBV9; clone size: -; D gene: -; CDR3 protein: CASSVEGLSTDTQYF; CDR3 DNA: TGTGCCAGCAGCGTAGAGGGGCTTTCCACAGATACGCAGTATTTT
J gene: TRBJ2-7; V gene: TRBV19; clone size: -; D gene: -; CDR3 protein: CASSLAQSYEQYF; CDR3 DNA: TGTGCCAGTAGTCTCGCACAGTCCTACGAGCAGTACTTC
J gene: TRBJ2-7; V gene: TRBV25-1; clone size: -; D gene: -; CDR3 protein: CASTPEWSYEQYF; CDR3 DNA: TGTGCCAGCACCCCAGAGTGGAGCTACGAGCAGTACTTC
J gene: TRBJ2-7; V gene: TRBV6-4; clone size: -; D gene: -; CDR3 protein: CARRDFYEQYF; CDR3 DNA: TGTGCCCGCCGGGACTTCTACGAGCAGTACTTC
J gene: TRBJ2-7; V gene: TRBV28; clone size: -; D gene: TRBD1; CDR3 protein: CASRRTGTALSYEQYF; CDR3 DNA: TGTGCCAGCAGGCGAACCGGGACAGCATTATCCTACGAGCAGTACTTC
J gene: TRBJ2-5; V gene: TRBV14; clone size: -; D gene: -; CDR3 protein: CASSQQTGRHPQETQYF; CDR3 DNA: TGTGCCAGCAGCCAGCAGACAGGCCGCCACCCACAAGAGACCCAGTACTTC
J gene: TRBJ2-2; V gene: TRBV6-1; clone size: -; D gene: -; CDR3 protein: CASFPTGPVGELFF; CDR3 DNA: TGTGCCAGCTTCCCGACCGGGCCGGTCGGGGAGCTGTTTTTT